The clone carrying this T cell receptor (beta chain) was found many times. Its target is unknown. This specimen comes from a study of response to subunit inactivated influenza vaccine. MiXCR was run by TCRdb on the RT-PCR reads, yielding one entry per CDR3 protein. The data show hundreds of thousands of distinct CDR3 sequences, approximately 14% seen once. The V segment lost 5 bases and the J segment 2 bases; nucleotides outside the gene matches: 4. CDR3 length: 15 residues. Germline V gene lookup returns CDR1 SEHNR and CDR2 FQNEAQ (reference sequence). Study-wide findings and caveats: The authors proposed limited new T cell recruitment per seasonal influenza vaccination.

The source is a man over 45 who received an inactivated influenza vaccine. V usage is TRBV7-9 and J usage is TRBJ2-2, with 8 bases aligning to TRBD1. The source material was PBMCs from blood, sampled around two weeks before vaccination. CDR3 amino acids: CASSQGQANTGELFF. DNA for the CDR3: TGTGCCAGCAGCCAGGGACAGGCTAACACCGGGGAGCTGTTTTTT.